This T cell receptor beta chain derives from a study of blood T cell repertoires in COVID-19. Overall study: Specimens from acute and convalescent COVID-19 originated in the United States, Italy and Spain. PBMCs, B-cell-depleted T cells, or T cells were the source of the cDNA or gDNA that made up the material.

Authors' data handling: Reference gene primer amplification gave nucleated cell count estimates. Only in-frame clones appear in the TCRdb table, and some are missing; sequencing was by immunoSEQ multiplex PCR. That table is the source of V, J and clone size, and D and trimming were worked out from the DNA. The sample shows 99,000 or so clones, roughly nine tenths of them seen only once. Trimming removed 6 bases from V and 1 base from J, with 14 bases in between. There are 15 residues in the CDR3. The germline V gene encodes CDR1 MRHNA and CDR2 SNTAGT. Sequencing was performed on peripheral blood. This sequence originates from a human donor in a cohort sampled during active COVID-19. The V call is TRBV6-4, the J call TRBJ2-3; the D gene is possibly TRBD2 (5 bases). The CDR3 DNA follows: TGTGCCAGCAGCCCTGGACTTTTTGGCACAGATACGCAGTATTTT. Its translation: CASSPGLFGTDTQYF.